The 6 T cell receptor beta chains listed next were all sequenced from one sample in a study of blood T cell repertoires in COVID-19 (dated by TCRdb to 2018 to 2020). The method was the immunoSEQ multiplex PCR assay. TCRdb provides this immuneACCESS table in a form limited to in-frame rearrangements. Some clones are lacking; in checked studies, under half of them reflect an unresolved V gene, and why the rest are absent is not known. Present in this sample are nearly 300,000 clones, approximately 84% of which were seen just once. The leading ten clones occupy over 1.1% of the sample. Sequencing was performed on peripheral blood. These receptors came from a human donor with COVID-19, enrolled during active disease. The donor label of this sample is uncertain.

This clone has a handful of counts. Other DNA sequences in the same sample also yield this CDR3. The V gene is TRBV28, the J gene TRBJ2-1; D remains unclear. The CDR3 runs to 13 residues. Germline V gene lookup returns CDR1 MDHEN and CDR2 SYDVKM. Trimming pared 2 bases from V and 7 bases from J, leaving 9 bases between. CDR3 nucleotide sequence: TGTGCCAGCAGTTTACCCTCTCGTAATGAGCAGTTCTTC. Residues: CASSLPSRNEQFF.

This clone was detected only once. The genes are TRBV6-1 and TRBJ2-1; D gene unclear. Germline values: CDR1 MNHNS, CDR2 SASEGT. Trimming left V 1 base short and J 0 bases short, with 10 bases between. The CDR3 totals 16 residues. The CDR3 DNA reads TGTGCCAGCAGTGAAGAAACGGCTAGCTCCTACAATGAGCAGTTCTTC. It encodes CASSEETASSYNEQFF.

The CDR3: CASSYPDRVPEQYF. CDR3 nucleotide sequence: TGTGCCAGCAGTTACCCGGACAGGGTGCCCGAGCAGTACTTC. The chain uses TRBV6-6 and TRBJ2-7, with 8 positions matching TRBD1. The CDR3 loop spans 14 amino acids. Per germline, CDR1 MNHNY and CDR2 SVGAGI (reference sequence). Losses at the gene ends were 2 bases for V and 6 bases for J; bases not matched to a gene: 6.

This chain links TRBV2 with TRBJ1-4; a possible D gene is TRBD1 (5 bases). The V gene lost 10 bases and the J gene lost 4 bases, with 13 bases spanning the gap. Germline-derived CDR1 and CDR2 are SNHLY and FYNNEI. This CDR3 is 13 amino acids long. CDR3 in amino acids: CATQGQLNEKLFF. As DNA, the CDR3 is TGTGCCACCCAGGGTCAGCTTAATGAAAAACTGTTTTTT.

The chain links TRBV9 to TRBJ2-1; D possibly corresponds to TRBD2 (6 bases). V was clipped by 4 bases and J by 4 bases, with 15 bases between them. The CDR3 extends over 15 amino acids. Germline V CDR1 and CDR2: SGDLS, YYNGEE. As DNA, the CDR3 is TGTGCCAGCAGCCCGGGAGCGGGCACTTACAATGAGCAGTTCTTC. This sequence encodes CASSPGAGTYNEQFF.

This clone was seen just once. V gene TRBV7-6 combines with J gene TRBJ2-1; 11 bases align to TRBD2. CDR1 and CDR2 (germline): SGHVS, FNYEAQ. The length of the CDR3 is 15 residues. Germline trimming cut 6 bases from V and 6 bases from J; bases unmatched to any gene: 7. CDR3 residues: CASSSLAGVPNEQFF. In DNA form, the CDR3 reads TGTGCCAGCAGTTCACTAGCGGGAGTCCCCAATGAGCAGTTCTTC.